This passage covers 25 T cell receptor beta chains from one sample sequenced in a study of beta chain features in type 1 diabetes. The study reverse transcribed the entire isolated RNA, so it sequenced expressed TCRB transcripts. This table comes from immunoSEQ multiplex PCR, and its TCRdb copy is limited to in-frame clones, with some not included. Of 550,000 to 850,000 clones in the sample, around an eighth are singletons; the top ten hold less than 0.025%. Their specific antigens are unknown. Overall study results and limits: Shorter TCRB CDR3s, moderately but significantly so, marked every one of the four CD4+ subsets in Type 1 diabetes patients.

Specimen: naive CD4+ T cells from blood. The receptors here all came from a young man with type 1 diabetes.

This clone was observed a handful of times. This CDR3 reads CAITAEASGADTQYF. The CDR3 region has the DNA TGTGCCATCACCGCGGAGGCTAGCGGGGCGGATACGCAGTATTTT. The rearrangement links TRBV10-3 to TRBJ2-3, with 9 bases identical to TRBD2. After removal of 7 bases from V and 6 bases from J, the junction contained 11 bases not matched to a gene. Germline-derived CDR1 and CDR2 are ENHRY and SYGVKD. The CDR3 extends over 15 amino acids.

The V call is TRBV28, the J call TRBJ1-5; no firm D call. V was shortened by 3 bases and J by 8 bases, with 11 bases between the two germline ends. Germline V CDR1 and CDR2: MDHEN, SYDVKM. The CDR3 contains 13 residues. The CDR3 region is CASSLEGAEPQHF. DNA for the CDR3: TGTGCCAGCAGTTTGGAAGGAGCGGAGCCCCAGCATTTT.

This clone was seen a few times. The V and J genes are TRBV30 and TRBJ1-6; 10 bases agree with TRBD1. The CDR3 loop spans 14 amino acids. Germline V gene data show CDR1 as GTSNPN and CDR2 as SVGIG (reference sequence). With V trimmed by 4 bases and J by 11 bases, 8 bases remained unmatched. CDR3 loop: CAWNPTGGGTPLHF. The CDR3 bases are TGTGCCTGGAACCCGACAGGGGGCGGAACACCCCTCCACTTT.

The V and J genes are TRBV18 and TRBJ1-1, with D possibly being TRBD1 (6 bases). With 2 bases removed from V and 5 bases from J, the gap between germline ends came to 15 bases. In germline, CDR1 is KGHSH, CDR2 LQKENI. The CDR3 contains 15 residues. This CDR3 is CASSPGEQGWTEAFF. CDR3 DNA sequence: TGTGCCAGCTCACCAGGGGAACAGGGATGGACTGAAGCTTTCTTT.

The chain combines TRBV27 with TRBJ2-7, with a weak D call TRBD1 (5 bases). The CDR3 loop spans 14 amino acids. V shed 3 bases and J shed 1 base, with 10 bases lying between them. CDR1 and CDR2 (germline): MNHEY, SMNVEV (reference sequence). This chain's CDR3 is CASSFRQLSYEQYF. The CDR3, as DNA: TGTGCCAGCAGTTTCAGACAGTTGTCCTACGAGCAGTACTTC.

The rearrangement joins TRBV7-9 to TRBJ2-1; D perhaps matches TRBD2 (6 bases). This CDR3 region has 14 residues. Germline V CDR1 and CDR2: SEHNR, FQNEAQ (reference sequence). The germline V and J ends were trimmed by 4 bases and 4 bases, with 11 bases remaining between them. The CDR3 loop reads CASSSPGLYNEQFF. The CDR3 DNA follows: TGTGCCAGCAGCTCACCGGGACTTTACAATGAGCAGTTCTTC.

V and J are TRBV11-2 and TRBJ2-1; the D is unclear. The CDR3 extends over 11 amino acids. The V gene's germline CDR1 is SGHAT and CDR2 FQNNGV. The V gene lost 1 base and the J gene lost 10 bases, with 5 bases spanning the gap. In DNA form, the CDR3 reads TGTGCCAGCAGCTTAGTTACGGAGCAGTTCTTC. The encoded protein is CASSLVTEQFF.

The chain is built from TRBV28 and TRBJ1-2; D gene uncertain. Germline V gene sequence: CDR1 MDHEN, CDR2 SYDVKM. This CDR3 has 11 residues. The germline V and J ends were trimmed by 4 bases and 6 bases, with 6 bases remaining between them. CDR3 protein: CASSWEDGYTF. DNA for the CDR3: TGTGCCAGCAGTTGGGAGGATGGCTACACCTTC.

V is TRBV9 and J is TRBJ2-5, with D hard to call. V lost 2 bases and J lost 4, with 12 bases in between. This CDR3 has 14 amino acids. Germline lookup yields CDR1 SGDLS and CDR2 YYNGEE. In nucleotides, the CDR3 is TGTGCCAGCAGCGTGGCTTTAGCAGCAGAGACCCAGTACTTC. Translating gives CASSVALAAETQYF.

Only a few counts were recorded for this clone. V and J are TRBV27 and TRBJ2-7; a possible D gene is TRBD1 (6 bases). The V gene lost 3 bases and the J gene lost 6 bases, with 21 bases spanning the gap. Germline assignment: CDR1 MNHEY and CDR2 SMNVEV (reference sequence). The CDR3 runs 16 residues. For the CDR3, the DNA is TGTGCCAGCAGTTTCCTGCCGACGTCCGGGACAAGCGAGCAGTACTTC. Residues: CASSFLPTSGTSEQYF.

This clone turned up a few times. The chain joins TRBV5-4 to TRBJ2-3; D is possibly TRBD1 (5 bases). The CDR3 consists of 14 residues. The V gene's germline CDR1 is SGHNT and CDR2 YYREEE (reference sequence). V was trimmed by 3 bases and J by 6 bases, leaving 14 bases between them. CDR3 DNA: TGTGCCAGCAGCTATGGACAACCCTACGATACGCAGTATTTT. This encodes CASSYGQPYDTQYF.

The chain employs TRBV7-9 and TRBJ2-5, with 10 positions matching TRBD1. The CDR3 consists of 15 residues. Trimming cost V 0 bases and J 4 bases; bases outside gene matches: 2. From germline, CDR1 is SEHNR and CDR2 FQNEAQ (reference sequence). CDR3 bases: TGTGCCAGCAGCTTAGCGGGGACAGGGGCAGAGACCCAGTACTTC. It is translated as CASSLAGTGAETQYF. Complete variable domain (other parts from reference TRBV7-9 and TRBJ2-5): DTGVSQNPRHKITKRGQNVTFRCDPISEHNRLYWYRQTLGQGPEFLTYFQNEAQLEKSRLLSDRFSAERPKGSFSTLEIQRTEQGDSAMYLCASSLAGTGAETQYFGPGTRLLVL.

This rearrangement joins TRBV5-4 to TRBJ2-2; possible D gene TRBD2, 5 bases. Germline-derived CDR1 and CDR2 are SGHNT and YYREEE (reference sequence). V was clipped by 0 bases and J by 1 base, with 13 bases between them. The length of the CDR3 is 17 residues. In DNA, the CDR3 is TGTGCCAGCAGCTTGGATGGTGGGAGCGGGAACACCGGGGAGCTGTTTTTT. Translating gives CASSLDGGSGNTGELFF.

The V gene is TRBV4-2, the J gene TRBJ1-6; D ambiguous. V was shortened by 1 base and J by 7 bases, with 11 bases between the two germline ends. CDR3 length equals 15 residues. Germline assignment: CDR1 LGHNA and CDR2 YNFKEQ. The CDR3 DNA reads as TGTGCCAGCAGCCAAGGGCCGGACGGGAATTCACCCCTCCACTTT. Translating gives CASSQGPDGNSPLHF.

The chain combines TRBV7-9 with TRBJ1-5; TRBD1 is a possible D gene (5 bases). This CDR3 is 17 amino acids long. With 0 bases removed from V and 5 bases from J, the gap between germline ends came to 17 bases. The germline CDR1 and CDR2 sequences are SEHNR and FQNEAQ (reference sequence). The CDR3 spells CASSLAIQKGIDQPQHF. In DNA, the CDR3 is TGTGCCAGCAGCTTAGCTATTCAAAAGGGGATCGATCAGCCCCAGCATTTT.

This clone was detected only a few times. The sample contains more than one DNA sequence encoding this CDR3. CDR3 DNA sequence: TGTGCCTGGACTGGGCAGGGTGCAGATACGCAGTATTTT. It codes for CAWTGQGADTQYF. The chain combines TRBV30 with TRBJ2-3; D might be TRBD1 (5 bases). CDR1 GTSNPN and CDR2 SVGIG come from the germline V gene (reference sequence). The CDR3 runs to 13 residues. Trimming took 4 bases from V and 4 from J, leaving 12 bases between them.

The CDR3 nucleotides read TGTGCCAGCTCACCTCCTGCCGCCAGGCCGAACACTGAAGCTTTCTTT. Translation gives CASSPPAARPNTEAFF. The genes are TRBV18 and TRBJ1-1; D gene uncertain. V lost 3 bases and J 1 base, leaving 15 bases between the germline ends. There are 16 residues in the CDR3. Germline assignment: CDR1 KGHSH and CDR2 LQKENI. Complete variable domain (other parts from reference TRBV18 and TRBJ1-1): NAGVMQNPRHLVRRRGQEARLRCSPMKGHSHVYWYRQLPEEGLKFMVYLQKENIIDESGMPKERFSAEFPKEGPSILRIQQVVRGDSAAYFCASSPPAARPNTEAFFGQGTRLTVV.

This chain uses TRBV7-9 with TRBJ2-3; D is undetermined. The CDR3 is 16 amino acids. The germline V gene has CDR1 SEHNR and CDR2 FQNEAQ (reference sequence). Trimming pared 5 bases from V and 2 bases from J, leaving 17 bases between. The CDR3 here is CASSPGRSSSTDTQYF. Here the CDR3 DNA reads TGTGCCAGCAGCCCAGGACGAAGTTCTTCCACAGATACGCAGTATTTT.

The CDR3 reads CASSGPQGPYEQYF. The CDR3 DNA sequence: TGTGCCAGCAGTGGCCCACAGGGGCCCTACGAGCAGTACTTC. This sequence joins TRBV2 and TRBJ2-7; 7 bases are a match to TRBD1. Germline trimming cut 4 bases from V and 2 bases from J; bases unmatched to any gene: 5. This CDR3 region has 14 residues. The germline V gene encodes CDR1 SNHLY and CDR2 FYNNEI.

CDR3 sequence (DNA): TGTGCCAGCAGGACTACAGGGAGGACTGAAGCTTTCTTT. Its protein is CASRTTGRTEAFF. The chain links TRBV6-1 to TRBJ1-1; possibly TRBD1 for D (6 bases). Trimming left V 6 bases short and J 5 bases short, with 13 bases between. Germline loops: CDR1 MNHNS, CDR2 SASEGT. This CDR3 spans 13 amino acids.

V usage is TRBV18 and J usage is TRBJ2-1; no reliable D call. Germline V CDR1 and CDR2: KGHSH, LQKENI. This CDR3 contains 13 residues. V lost 3 bases, J lost 6 bases, and 9 bases lay in between. CDR3 DNA sequence: TGTGCCAGCTCACCGTCCACGCCCAATGAGCAGTTCTTC. Its translation: CASSPSTPNEQFF.

V is TRBV5-1 and J is TRBJ2-1; D is unclear. V was shortened by 1 base and J by 0 bases, with 23 bases between the two germline ends. Per germline, CDR1 SGHRS and CDR2 YFSETQ. This CDR3 is built from 20 residues. The CDR3 spells CASSLPQTFSTPLSYNEQFF. The CDR3 DNA reads as TGCGCCAGCAGCTTGCCTCAGACTTTCTCTACTCCTCTCTCCTACAATGAGCAGTTCTTC.

The rearrangement joins TRBV7-2 to TRBJ2-5; D is possibly TRBD1 or TRBD2 (5 bases each). The germline V gene has CDR1 SGHTA and CDR2 FQGNSA. Trimming took 5 bases from V and 2 from J, leaving 21 bases between them. The CDR3 is 17 residues long. The CDR3 is CASSQPSRDAQQETQYF. The DNA for the CDR3 is TGTGCCAGCAGCCAACCATCCCGGGACGCCCAACAAGAGACCCAGTACTTC.

CDR3 nucleotides: TGTGCCAGCAGGGCCAGTAGAACTGAAGCTTTCTTT. It is translated as CASRASRTEAFF. The chain employs TRBV6-5 and TRBJ1-1, with D hard to call. This CDR3 is built from 12 residues. V was shortened by 6 bases and J by 5 bases, with 10 bases between the two germline ends. The V gene's germline CDR1 is MNHEY and CDR2 SVGAGI.

The chain is built from TRBV9 and TRBJ2-3, with 7 positions matching TRBD2. CDR1 SGDLS and CDR2 YYNGEE come from the germline V gene. The CDR3 runs to 13 residues. V was pared by 7 bases and J by 3 bases, with 5 bases of the junction left unmatched. In nucleotides, the CDR3 is TGTGCCAGCCGCAGGGAGGGAACAGATACGCAGTATTTT. It yields the protein CASRREGTDTQYF. Full variable domain (missing parts from reference TRBV9 and TRBJ2-3): DSGVTQTPKHLITATGQRVTLRCSPRSGDLSVYWYQQSLDQGLQFLIQYYNGEERAKGNILERFSAQQFPDLHSELNLSSLELGDSALYFCASRREGTDTQYFGPGTRLTVL.